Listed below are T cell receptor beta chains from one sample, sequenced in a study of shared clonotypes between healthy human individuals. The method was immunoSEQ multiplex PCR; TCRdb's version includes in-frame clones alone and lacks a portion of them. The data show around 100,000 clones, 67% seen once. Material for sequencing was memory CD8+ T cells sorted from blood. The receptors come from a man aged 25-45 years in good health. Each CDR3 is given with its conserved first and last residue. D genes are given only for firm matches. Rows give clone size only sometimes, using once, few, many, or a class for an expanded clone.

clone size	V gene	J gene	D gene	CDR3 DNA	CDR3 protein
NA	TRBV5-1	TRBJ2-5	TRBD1	TGCGCCAGCAGCTTCCGACAGGGGACGGAGACCCAGTACTTC	CASSFRQGTETQYF
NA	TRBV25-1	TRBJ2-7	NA	TGTGCCAGCTCCTGGGGAGACTACGAGCAGTACTTC	CASSWGDYEQYF
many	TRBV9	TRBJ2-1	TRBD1	TGTGCCAGCAGCGGCGGAGGGGACAGGGGGCTTGATGAGCAGTTCTTC	CASSGGGDRGLDEQFF
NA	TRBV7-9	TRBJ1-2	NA	TGTGCCAGTGGCGGGGCCGACAGAGGTGTTTATGGCTACACCTTC	CASGGADRGVYGYTF
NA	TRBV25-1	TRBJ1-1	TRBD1	TGTGCCAGCAGCACTCAGGGGGGATTAACTGAAGCTTTCTTT	CASSTQGGLTEAFF
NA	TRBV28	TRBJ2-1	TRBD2	TGTGCCAGCAGTCGGACTAGCGGGAGTTTAAATGAGCAGTTCTTC	CASSRTSGSLNEQFF
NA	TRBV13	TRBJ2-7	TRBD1	TGTGCCAGCAGCTCCGGAGACAGGGGCTCCTACGAGCAGTACTTC	CASSSGDRGSYEQYF
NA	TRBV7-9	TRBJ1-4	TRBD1	TGTGCCAGCAGCTTGGTACAGGGGGTCGACGAAAAACTGTTTTTT	CASSLVQGVDEKLFF
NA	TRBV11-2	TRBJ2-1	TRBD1	TGTGCCAGCAGCGATCCCGGGACAGCGAGTAACTACAATGAGCAGTTCTTC	CASSDPGTASNYNEQFF
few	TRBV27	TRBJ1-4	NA	TGTGCCAGCGGGCTCCAGACTAATGAAAAACTGTTTTTT	CASGLQTNEKLFF
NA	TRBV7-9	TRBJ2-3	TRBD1	TGTGCCAGCAGCACAGGGGCAGATACGCAGTATTTT	CASSTGADTQYF
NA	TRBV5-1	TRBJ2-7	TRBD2	TGCGCCAGCAGGGGACTAGCGGGAACCTTCGAGCAGTACTTC	CASRGLAGTFEQYF
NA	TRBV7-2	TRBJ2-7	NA	TGTGCCAGCAGCTTAGATTCGCGGGAAGCCTACGAGCAGTACTTC	CASSLDSREAYEQYF
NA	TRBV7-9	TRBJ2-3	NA	TGTGCCAGCAGCGAAGGGGACGGTTACGTTGGAGATACGCAGTATTTT	CASSEGDGYVGDTQYF
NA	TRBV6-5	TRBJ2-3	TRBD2	TGTGCCAGTAGTCTCACGGGAGGACGGGGAGATACGCAGTATTTT	CASSLTGGRGDTQYF
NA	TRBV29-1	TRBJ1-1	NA	TGCAGCGTTGCATTCATGAACACTGAAGCTTTCTTT	CSVAFMNTEAFF
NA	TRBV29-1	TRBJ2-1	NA	TGCAGCGTGGGACTCGGCTCCTACAATGAGCAGTTCTTC	CSVGLGSYNEQFF
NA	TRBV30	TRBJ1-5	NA	TGTGCCTGGAGTGTAGGGGGAAATCAGCCCCAGCATTTT	CAWSVGGNQPQHF
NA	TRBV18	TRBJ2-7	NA	TGTGCCAGCTCACCTGAGGGGGGCAAGTACGAGCAGTACTTC	CASSPEGGKYEQYF
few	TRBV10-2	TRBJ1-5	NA	TGCGCCAGCAGTGAGGGATATAGCAATCAGCCCCAGCATTTT	CASSEGYSNQPQHF
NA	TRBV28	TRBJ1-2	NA	TGTGCCAGCAGTTTAGTGGGGGGCCGGGACTATGGCTACACCTTC	CASSLVGGRDYGYTF
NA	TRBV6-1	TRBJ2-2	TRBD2	TGTGCCAGCAGTGAACTAGCGGGAGGGCCCGGGGAGCTGTTTTTT	CASSELAGGPGELFF
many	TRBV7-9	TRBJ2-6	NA	TGTGCCAGCAGCTTTGGCACTGGGGCCAACGTCCTGACTTTC	CASSFGTGANVLTF
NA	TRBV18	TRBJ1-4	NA	TGTGCCAGCTCACCACCCTCACAGGGATCAACAACTAATGAAAAACTGTTTTTT	CASSPPSQGSTTNEKLFF
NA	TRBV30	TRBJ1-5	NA	TGTGCCTGGAGTGTGGGGATGAGCAATCAGCCCCAGCATTTT	CAWSVGMSNQPQHF
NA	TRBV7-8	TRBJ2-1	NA	TGTGCCAGCAGCCTCGGGAGACACGGGTTCGATGAGCAGTTCTTC	CASSLGRHGFDEQFF
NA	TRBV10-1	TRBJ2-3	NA	TGCGCCAGCAGTGGAGGATCCCGTGGAGGTTTTCGCACAGATACGCAGTATTTT	CASSGGSRGGFRTDTQYF
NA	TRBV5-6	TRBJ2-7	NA	TGTGCCAGCAGCTTGGCTGGGGCGGGAACCTACGAGCAGTACTTC	CASSLAGAGTYEQYF
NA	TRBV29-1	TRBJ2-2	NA	TGCAGCGTTGAATCCTGGGACACCGCCACTACGGGCGGGGAGCTGTTTTTT	CSVESWDTATTGGELFF
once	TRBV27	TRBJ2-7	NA	TGTGCCAGCAGTTTATCACTCTTGACGGGGGAGCAGTACTTC	CASSLSLLTGEQYF